The entry below describes one T cell receptor beta chain. Its antigen is not yet known. Per-nucleotide qualities are absent, and no much larger clonotype sits a single base away. Collaborating institutions collected whole blood in K2EDTA tubes following their own protocols. For TCRbeta analysis, collaborator samples were shipped as frozen whole blood, as isolated PBMCs, or as DNA extracted from either sample type. The sample belongs to a study of blood T cell repertoires in COVID-19 (dated by TCRdb to the early 2020s). About the investigation overall: Samples from collaborators originated in the United States, Italy and Spain and spanned both the acute and convalescent phases of COVID-19. HLA class I and class II types, where available, came from metadata supplied by the sample provider rather than from assay-based typing. The repertoires were released in a freely available public database meant as a resource for research on the immune response to SARS-CoV-2. The material from the prospective study consisted of cDNA or gDNA derived from T cells, B-cell-depleted T cells, or PBMCs. Samples were obtained from the ongoing ImmuneRACE study (first 160 participants) and from 950 to 1,500 subjects provided by 6 global collaborators. The dataset comprised deeply sampled blood TCRbeta repertoires from subjects exposed to, actively infected with, or recovered from COVID-19. The sample metadata nearly always contained a de-identified subject ID, COVID-19 status, age in years and sex. The research as a whole found: How much clinical and demographic metadata was included differed by source and by participant, and the metadata was provided uncurated.

Reading from cysteine to phenylalanine, the CDR3 counts 16 amino acids. Only the CDR3 part of the read is kept: 48 bases, read in frame from the first base. The trim is 2 bases for V and 0 bases for J, with a gap of 10 bases between the germline ends. CDR1 and CDR2 (SGHTA, FQGNSA) derive from the germline V gene. The immunoSEQ Assay, a bias-controlled multiplex PCR, was used to amplify TCRbeta CDR3 regions from genomic DNA. The study's processing was this. Within the assay, amplification of reference gene primers was used to estimate how many nucleated cells each sample contained. To quantify the absolute abundance of each unique TCRbeta CDR3 rearrangement, sequence reads were collapsed and filtered. Productive Simpson clonality was computed per sample as the square root of Simpson's diversity index over productive rearrangements. Imported from immuneACCESS, the table was reduced by TCRdb to in-frame sequences with V and J called. These copies leave out some clones; in studies compared against another copy, an unresolved V gene accounts for under half, and the cause of the remainder is not known. V and J calls and clone size are those listed in that table; D and trimming were worked out from the DNA. The sample table lists over 85,000 clones, 70% to 90% of them with a count of one. The ten largest clonotypes hold about 4.5% of the sample.

The sequencing input was peripheral blood. The V gene is TRBV7-2 and the J gene is TRBJ1-4, with the D gene not clear enough to name. The receptor was derived from a man in his 70s with acute or convalescent COVID-19. The DNA sequence is as follows: TGTGCCAGCAGCTTACTATCGGTCGCAACTAATGAAAAACTGTTTTTT. Its protein reads: CASSLLSVATNEKLFF.